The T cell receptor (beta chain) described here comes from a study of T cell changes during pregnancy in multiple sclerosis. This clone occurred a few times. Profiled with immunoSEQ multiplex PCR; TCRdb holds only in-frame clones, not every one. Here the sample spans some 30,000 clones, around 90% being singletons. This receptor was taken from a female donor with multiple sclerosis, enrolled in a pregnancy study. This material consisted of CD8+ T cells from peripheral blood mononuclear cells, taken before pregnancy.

In DNA form, the CDR3 reads TGTGCCAGCAGCTTGGGGACAGGGACTAGCAATCAGCCCCAGCATTTT. Amino acid sequence: CASSLGTGTSNQPQHF. V gene TRBV5-6 combines with J gene TRBJ1-5; 8 bases agree with TRBD1. Losses at the gene ends were 0 bases for V and 0 bases for J; bases not matched to a gene: 2. Germline V CDR1 and CDR2: SGHDT, YYEEEE. The CDR3 totals 16 residues.